The clone carrying this T cell receptor (beta chain) was observed a handful of times. The antigen is undetermined. Per germline, CDR1 SGHVS and CDR2 FQNEAQ. Trimming left V 3 bases short and J 2 bases short, with 13 bases between. The CDR3 consists of 15 residues. This specimen comes from a study of cytomegalovirus exposure and HLA in healthy donors. The study, taken as a whole, reports: 87-base-pair reads could not separate some V segments, including TRBV6-2 and TRBV6-3.

This PCR relied on a set of 60 Vbeta primers and 13 Jbeta primers. Only in-frame clones appear in the TCRdb table, and some are missing; sequencing was by immunoSEQ multiplex PCR. The table lists about 120,000 clones, 65% to 80% of them singletons. This receptor was obtained from a woman aged 40 to 50 in good health and CMV-seropositive. The source material was PBMCs. The V gene is TRBV7-8, the J gene TRBJ2-5; D may be TRBD2 (6 bases). The DNA for the CDR3 is TGTGCCAGCAGCTTCCGGGACTTCGGACAAGAGACCCAGTACTTC. This encodes CASSFRDFGQETQYF.